Presented here are 29 T cell receptor beta chains from one specimen sequenced in a study of blood T cells in healthy people across ages. A second about 6 to 12 cycle PCR used barcoded and J-beta primers. TCRdb passed the 5' RACE reads through MiXCR, listing each CDR3 protein once. The sample has about a million distinct CDR3 sequences, 35% to 40% seen once. Sequencing was performed on blood. These TCRs come from a man between 18 and 29 years old in good health.

The chain links TRBV28 to TRBJ1-5, with D possibly being TRBD1 (5 bases). The CDR3 totals 15 residues. Germline CDR1 reads MDHEN; CDR2 reads SYDVKM. Between the trimmed V and J ends, which lost 2 bases and 3 bases, there was a span of 11 bases. CDR3 in DNA: TGTGCCAGCAGTTTACCAGAGGGGATCAATCAGCCCCAGCATTTT. This encodes CASSLPEGINQPQHF.

This chain connects TRBV9 to TRBJ2-3; unclear D gene. Germline CDR1 and CDR2: SGDLS and YYNGEE. Deletions cut 3 bases from V and 5 bases from J, with 7 bases between. The CDR3 has 12 amino acids. CDR3 amino acids: CASSEGRDTQYF. Here the CDR3 DNA reads TGTGCCAGCAGCGAAGGGCGAGATACGCAGTATTTT.

The CDR3 DNA is TGCGCCAGCAGTACCGGACTAGCGGGGGCAGATACGCAGTATTTT. Residues: CASSTGLAGADTQYF. The chain recombines TRBV4-3 with TRBJ2-3, with 13 bases lining up with TRBD2. Germline loops: CDR1 LGHNA, CDR2 YSLEER. The CDR3 sequence is 15 residues long. V gave up 6 bases and J gave up 4 bases; unmatched junction bases: 4.

The chain is built from TRBV20-1 and TRBJ1-4; maybe TRBD1 (5 bases). V was shortened by 4 bases and J by 3 bases, with 9 bases between the two germline ends. The length of the CDR3 is 13 residues. Germline CDR1 and CDR2: DFQATT and SNEGSKA (reference sequence). Written as DNA, the CDR3 is TGCAGTGCTAAATTACAGGCTAATGAAAAACTGTTTTTT. This encodes CSAKLQANEKLFF.

The chain couples TRBV4-3 to TRBJ2-2; D is undetermined. The germline V gene encodes CDR1 LGHNA and CDR2 YSLEER. The CDR3 has 14 residues. Trimming cost V 0 bases and J 6 bases, with 8 bases left between them. CDR3 coding DNA: TGCGCCAGCAGCCAAGATGAGAGTCCCGGGGAGCTGTTTTTT. It codes for CASSQDESPGELFF.

The rearrangement links TRBV6-2 or TRBV6-3 to TRBJ2-1, with 9 bases that match TRBD2. With 5 bases clipped from V and 6 bases from J, the junction kept 11 bases outside the gene matches. Germline CDR1 MNHEY, CDR2 SVGEGT. There are 16 residues in the CDR3. The CDR3 DNA sequence: TGTGCCAGCAGTCCTTGGACTAGCGCTGCCTGCAATGAGCAGTTCTTC. It translates to CASSPWTSAACNEQFF.

This clonotype has more than one count but fewer than ten. The genes are TRBV6-1 and TRBJ1-2; 7 nucleotides match TRBD1. Trimming took 7 bases from V and 1 from J; bases not matched to a gene: 6. CDR3 length: 14 residues. Germline-derived CDR1 and CDR2 are MNHNS and SASEGT. The CDR3 protein is CASTEGTVNYGYTF. The DNA for the CDR3 is TGTGCCAGCACCGAGGGGACAGTTAACTATGGCTACACCTTC.

The rearrangement uses TRBV4-3 and TRBJ2-1, with TRBD2 matching 9 bases. Germline-derived CDR1 and CDR2 are LGHNA and YSLEER. This CDR3 spans 18 amino acids. V shed 1 base, J shed 0 bases, and the junction held 7 bases outside the gene matches. The CDR3 is CASSQGFGLASSYNEQFF. CDR3 sequence (DNA): TGCGCCAGCAGCCAAGGATTTGGACTAGCGAGCTCCTACAATGAGCAGTTCTTC.

This clonotype has only one observation. The V and J genes are TRBV12-3 or TRBV12-4 and TRBJ2-2; D is possibly TRBD1 (5 bases). The CDR3 length is 15 residues. V was clipped by 6 bases and J by 5 bases, with 16 bases between them. CDR3 loop: CASSQGPGVTGELFF. As DNA, the CDR3 is TGTGCCAGCAGCCAGGGTCCCGGAGTAACCGGGGAGCTGTTTTTT.

This clonotype was recorded a few times. The chain carries TRBV6-2 or TRBV6-3 and TRBJ2-1; D is perhaps TRBD2 (6 bases). V dropped 2 bases and J dropped 3 bases, with 17 bases sitting between them. The germline gives CDR1 MNHEY, CDR2 SVGEGT. This CDR3 comprises 17 residues. CDR3 in DNA: TGTGCCAGCAGTTACCCGCAGGTGGACTACCACTACAATGAGCAGTTCTTC. Protein sequence: CASSYPQVDYHYNEQFF.

This clonotype was seen only a few times. The V gene is TRBV3-1, the J gene TRBJ1-1, with TRBD1 matching over 7 bases. There are 13 residues in the CDR3. Trimming removed 4 bases from V and 13 bases from J; junction bases left unmatched: 12. Germline V CDR1 and CDR2: LGHDT, YNNKEL (reference sequence). The CDR3 DNA reads TGTGCCAGCAGCCCGGTCGTTCAGGGGGGGGTTTTCTTT. This encodes CASSPVVQGGVFF.

The table lists this clonotype with a few counts. The chain uses TRBV4-2 and TRBJ2-5; a possible D gene is TRBD1 (6 bases). Per germline, CDR1 LGHNA and CDR2 YNFKEQ. The CDR3 loop spans 15 amino acids. Between the trimmed V and J ends, which lost 0 bases and 5 bases, there was a span of 13 bases. The CDR3 region has the DNA TGTGCCAGCAGCCAAGAAACAGGGAGAGGCGAGACCCAGTACTTC. This encodes CASSQETGRGETQYF.

The chain has TRBV5-1 and TRBJ2-3; D is undetermined. This CDR3 spans 13 amino acids. Deletions cut 4 bases from V and 5 bases from J, with 11 bases between. The germline V gene encodes CDR1 SGHRS and CDR2 YFSETQ. CDR3 DNA: TGCGCCAGCAGCATGGGCCTAGGAGATACGCAGTATTTT. Translation: CASSMGLGDTQYF.

This clonotype has at least ten counts. The V and J genes are TRBV20-1 and TRBJ2-3; possible D gene TRBD1, 6 bases. Germline-derived CDR1 and CDR2 are DFQATT and SNEGSKA (reference sequence). The V and J ends lost 5 bases and 4 bases respectively, with 19 bases between them. This CDR3 has 15 amino acids. The CDR3 is CSALTGTSNPDTQYF. DNA for the CDR3: TGCAGTGCTCTTACAGGGACCTCAAACCCAGATACGCAGTATTTT.

The CDR3 here is CASSLRYRVIDGAGELFF. CDR3 DNA: TGTGCCAGCAGCTTAAGGTACAGGGTGATTGATGGCGCCGGGGAGCTGTTTTTT. This chain uses TRBV7-9 with TRBJ2-2; maybe TRBD1 (6 bases). V dropped 2 bases and J dropped 6 bases, with 22 bases sitting between them. CDR1 and CDR2 (germline): SEHNR, FQNEAQ (reference sequence). The CDR3 is 18 amino acids.

Remarks on this clonotype: A read error may explain this, as a much larger clone is one base away. The conserved closing phenylalanine or tryptophan is absent in this CDR3, likely reflecting a read error. The chain recombines TRBV3-1 with TRBJ2-7; 7 bases match TRBD2. CDR1 LGHDT and CDR2 YNNKEL come from the germline V gene (reference sequence). The J segment lost 0 bases and the V segment lost 6 bases, leaving 8 bases of the junction unmatched. CDR3 length equals 15 residues. The CDR3 coding sequence is TGTGCCAGCAGTCCTAGCGGACCTAACTCCTACGAGCAGTACTTA. This sequence encodes CASSPSGPNSYEQYL.

This clonotype was found a few times. The chain has TRBV28 and TRBJ1-2; 12 bases are a match to TRBD1. CDR3 length equals 14 residues. Trimming cost V 5 bases and J 6 bases; bases outside gene matches: 4. Germline loops: CDR1 MDHEN, CDR2 SYDVKM. DNA of the CDR3: TGTGCCAGCAGTGGGGACAGGGGGCTTCATGGCTACACCTTC. Translated, it gives CASSGDRGLHGYTF.

The CDR3 DNA follows: TGCGCCAGCAGCCAAGTTTCCCGGGACAGGAAATCTGGCTACACCTTC. Its protein product is CASSQVSRDRKSGYTF. The rearrangement joins TRBV4-1 to TRBJ1-2; 8 nucleotides line up with TRBD1. The CDR3 is 16 residues long. The germline V gene has CDR1 MGHRA and CDR2 YSYEKL. V was clipped by 1 base and J by 7 bases; unmatched bases: 11.

This chain uses TRBV4-2 with TRBJ2-5, with 7 positions matching TRBD2. The end of the DNA aligns better with TRBJ2-7, so the J call may be wrong. This CDR3 has 15 amino acids. Germline V lookup: CDR1 LGHNA, CDR2 YNFKEQ. CDR3 in DNA: TGTGCCAGCAGCCAAGGCCGGGAGGTACTATACGAGCAGTACTTC. Amino acid sequence: CASSQGREVLYEQYF.

This clonotype showed up just a few times. This chain uses TRBV20-1 with TRBJ2-1; D uncertain. With 7 bases removed from V and 1 base from J, the gap between germline ends came to 14 bases. This CDR3 spans 14 amino acids. Germline loops: CDR1 DFQATT, CDR2 SNEGSKA (reference sequence). The CDR3 DNA reads TGCAGTGTCGCGGTGGGTCGATCCTACAATGAGCAGTTCTTC. Amino acids: CSVAVGRSYNEQFF.

J is TRBJ2-7 and V is TRBV5-1; a possible D gene is TRBD2 (5 bases). Germline CDR1 SGHRS, CDR2 YFSETQ. CDR3 length equals 16 residues. V was cut by 1 base and J by 12 bases, with 26 bases left in between. The CDR3 bases are TGCGCCAGCAGCTTGTTAGGGAGTTCTGCCAAAAACATTCGGTACTTC. It yields the protein CASSLLGSSAKNIRYF.

The rearrangement links TRBV12-3 or TRBV12-4 to TRBJ1-5; maybe TRBD1 (6 bases). Trimming removed 5 bases at V and 3 bases at J, with 11 bases between. CDR3 length: 14 residues. For the CDR3, the DNA is TGTGCCAGCAGTGAATCAGGGGCCAATCAGCCCCAGCATTTT. This encodes CASSESGANQPQHF.

This clonotype was picked up a small number of times. J is TRBJ2-7 and V is TRBV7-6, with D uncertain. CDR1 and CDR2 (germline): SGHVS, FNYEAQ. V was shortened by 1 base and J by 7 bases, with 17 bases between the two germline ends. The CDR3 extends over 15 amino acids. CDR3 coding DNA: TGTGCCAGCAGCTTAGAGGCCAGCGAAGCGAATGAGCAGTACTTC. This translates into CASSLEASEANEQYF.

The genes are TRBV10-3 and TRBJ1-1, with 7 nucleotides matching TRBD1. CDR1 and CDR2 from the germline V gene are ENHRY and SYGVKD. This CDR3 has 16 residues. The V and J ends lost 2 bases and 2 bases, in that order; junction bases with no gene match: 8. CDR3 loop: CAISERRGRNNTEAFF. CDR3 DNA sequence: TGTGCCATCAGTGAGAGGAGGGGGCGGAATAACACTGAAGCTTTCTTT.

This chain joins TRBV15 and TRBJ1-1; maybe TRBD1 (5 bases). The germline V gene has CDR1 LNHNV and CDR2 YYDKDF (reference sequence). CDR3 length: 13 amino acids. Trimming removed 0 bases from V and 7 bases from J, with 9 bases in between. This CDR3 is CATSRDSRVEAFF. CDR3 nucleotides: TGTGCCACCAGCAGAGATTCCAGGGTTGAAGCTTTCTTT.

CDR3: CAISEWTAGGGTEAFF. CDR3 coding DNA: TGTGCCATCAGTGAGTGGACAGCCGGAGGCGGGACTGAAGCTTTCTTT. The V gene is TRBV10-3, the J gene TRBJ1-1, with D maybe TRBD1 (6 bases). The V end was cut by 1 base, the J end by 5 bases, with 17 bases between. The germline V gene has CDR1 ENHRY and CDR2 SYGVKD. This CDR3 comprises 16 residues.

This chain joins TRBV28 and TRBJ1-1; a possible D gene is TRBD1 (6 bases). Germline V gene sequence: CDR1 MDHEN, CDR2 SYDVKM. The V end was cut by 5 bases, the J end by 0 bases, with 19 bases between. This CDR3 region has 17 residues. The CDR3 DNA is TGTGCCAGCAGTCTTCTCCCTGGACAGTCCATGAACACTGAAGCTTTCTTT. Amino acids: CASSLLPGQSMNTEAFF.

This clonotype has just a few counts. The chain employs TRBV5-5 and TRBJ1-1, with 7 bases lining up with TRBD1. The junction had 11 bases not matched to a gene; V was cut back by 5 bases and J by 1 base. Germline V gene lookup returns CDR1 SGHKS and CDR2 YYEKEE (reference sequence). CDR3 length equals 16 residues. The CDR3 sequence is CASRHERGLANTEAFF. As DNA, the CDR3 is TGTGCCAGCAGACACGAGAGGGGGCTGGCGAACACTGAAGCTTTCTTT.

The chain has TRBV7-6 and TRBJ2-2; 7 bases are shared with TRBD2. Germline V gene data show CDR1 as SGHVS and CDR2 as FNYEAQ. This CDR3 has 16 residues. Losses at the gene ends were 5 bases for V and 3 bases for J; bases not matched to a gene: 9. The CDR3 reads CASSPLTGGYTGELFF. The DNA for the CDR3 is TGTGCCAGCAGCCCACTTACGGGAGGTTACACCGGGGAGCTGTTTTTT.